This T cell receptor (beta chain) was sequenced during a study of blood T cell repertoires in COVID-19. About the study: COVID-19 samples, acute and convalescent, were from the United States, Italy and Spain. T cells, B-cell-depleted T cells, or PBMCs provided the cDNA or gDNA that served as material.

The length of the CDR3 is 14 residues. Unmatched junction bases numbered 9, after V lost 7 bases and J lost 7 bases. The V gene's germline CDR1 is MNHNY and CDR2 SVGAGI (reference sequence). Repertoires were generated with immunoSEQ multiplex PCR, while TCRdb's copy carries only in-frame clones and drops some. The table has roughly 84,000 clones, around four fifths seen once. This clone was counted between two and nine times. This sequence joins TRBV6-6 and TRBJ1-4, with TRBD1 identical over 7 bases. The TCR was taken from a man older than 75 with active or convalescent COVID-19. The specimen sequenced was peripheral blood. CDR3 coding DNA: TGTGCCAGCATTGAGGACAGGCGAAGTGAAAAACTGTTTTTT. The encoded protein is CASIEDRRSEKLFF.